These 30 T cell receptor beta chains were sequenced from one sample in a study of blood T cell repertoires in COVID-19. Produced via immunoSEQ multiplex PCR; TCRdb's table is partial and in-frame only. This table holds tens of thousands of clones, 85% to 90% found once. Input material: peripheral blood. Source of these receptors: a man aged 50-60 years with acute or convalescent COVID-19.

The chain uses TRBV6-6 and TRBJ1-2; perhaps TRBD1 as D (5 bases). The CDR3 is 13 residues long. V was clipped by 6 bases and J by 7 bases, with 15 bases between them. Per germline, CDR1 MNHNY and CDR2 SVGAGI (reference sequence). CDR3 residues: CASSSRRDIGYTF. CDR3 coding DNA: TGTGCCAGCAGCTCCCGCAGGGATATTGGCTACACCTTC.

The genes are TRBV3-1 (or the pseudogene TRBV3-2) and TRBJ1-5; a weak D match, TRBD1 (6 bases). V was pared by 5 bases and J by 3 bases, with 11 bases between. The length of the CDR3 is 14 residues. The V gene's germline CDR1 is LGHDT and CDR2 YNNKEL (reference sequence). The CDR3 reads CASSLRTANQPQHF. The CDR3 DNA sequence: TGTGCCAGCAGCTTACGGACAGCCAATCAGCCCCAGCATTTT.

This chain joins TRBV11-2 and TRBJ1-1; no definite D call. Germline values: CDR1 SGHAT, CDR2 FQNNGV. This CDR3 is 12 amino acids long. V lost 3 bases and J 4 bases, leaving 6 bases between the germline ends. In DNA form, the CDR3 reads TGTGCCAGCAGCTTCTCGAGCACTGAAGCTTTCTTT. It is translated as CASSFSSTEAFF.

This rearrangement joins TRBV7-9 to TRBJ1-2; TRBD1 matches 7 bases. The CDR3 extends over 14 amino acids. Unmatched junction bases numbered 3, after V lost 4 bases and J lost 1 base. Germline-derived CDR1 and CDR2 are SEHNR and FQNEAQ (reference sequence). The CDR3 region has the DNA TGTGCCAGCAGCTCGGGACAGCTTAACTATGGCTACACCTTC. Protein sequence: CASSSGQLNYGYTF.

The rearrangement joins TRBV12-3 or TRBV12-4 to TRBJ2-1, with D maybe TRBD2 (5 bases). Trimming cost V 3 bases and J 7 bases, with 10 bases left between them. The CDR3 loop spans 13 amino acids. CDR3 bases: TGTGCCAGCAGTTTCCGACTATTTAATGAGCAGTTCTTC. As protein: CASSFRLFNEQFF.

The chain has TRBV5-1 and TRBJ2-1; TRBD2 agrees at 9 bases. CDR3 length: 15 amino acids. V trimming: 6 bases; J trimming: 5 bases; junction bases outside the gene matches: 9. Germline values: CDR1 SGHRS, CDR2 YFSETQ. For the CDR3, the DNA is TGCGCCAGCAACCTAGCGGGGCCTTCGAACAATGAGCAGTTCTTC. Translating gives CASNLAGPSNNEQFF.

The rearrangement joins TRBV27 to TRBJ2-7; TRBD1 agrees at 9 bases. The length of the CDR3 is 14 residues. V lost 7 bases to trimming and J lost 3 bases; unmatched junction nucleotides: 7. Germline V gene data show CDR1 as MNHEY and CDR2 as SMNVEV (reference sequence). In nucleotides, the CDR3 is TGTGCCAGCACCCCGGGACAGGGAGGCTACGAGCAGTACTTC. It yields the protein CASTPGQGGYEQYF.

The chain uses TRBV10-3 and TRBJ2-3, with 9 bases fitting TRBD1. CDR3 length: 16 residues. Looked up from germline, CDR1 is ENHRY and CDR2 is SYGVKD. Trimming took 3 bases from V and 2 from J; bases not matched to a gene: 6. CDR3 region: CAISDHWTGVTDTQYF. CDR3 nucleotides: TGTGCCATCAGTGACCATTGGACAGGGGTCACAGATACGCAGTATTTT.

In DNA, the CDR3 is TGTGCCAGCAGCTTACAGGGAGGGGTCGAGCAGTACTTC. This codes for CASSLQGGVEQYF. The chain carries TRBV13 and TRBJ2-7; 7 bases fit TRBD2. V was pared by 2 bases and J by 6 bases, with 4 bases of the junction left unmatched. CDR1 and CDR2 (germline): PRHDT, FYEKMQ (reference sequence). CDR3 length equals 13 residues.

About this clone itself: Different DNA sequences within this sample yield the same CDR3. This chain joins TRBV18 and TRBJ1-2, with 10 bases that match TRBD1. V was clipped by 3 bases and J by 5 bases; unmatched bases: 0. The germline V gene encodes CDR1 KGHSH and CDR2 LQKENI. This CDR3 is built from 13 residues. CDR3 in amino acids: CASSPDRGYGYTF. CDR3 coding DNA: TGTGCCAGCTCACCGGACAGGGGGTATGGCTACACCTTC.

As DNA, the CDR3 is TGTGCCAGCAGCCGGACAGGGACCCAACTATGGGAACTGTTTTTT. It encodes CASSRTGTQLWELFF. V and J are TRBV14 and TRBJ1-4, with 8 bases lining up with TRBD1. The CDR3 has 15 residues. V dropped 4 bases and J dropped 12; count of bases not matched to a gene: 13. The germline CDR1 and CDR2 sequences are SGHDN and FVKESK.

The rearrangement uses TRBV18 and TRBJ1-6; perhaps TRBD1 as D (6 bases). CDR3 length equals 14 residues. Germline CDR1 KGHSH, CDR2 LQKENI. The V gene lost 3 bases and the J gene lost 10 bases, with 13 bases spanning the gap. CDR3 DNA: TGTGCCAGCTCACCGGTACAGGGCGAGTCACCCCTCCACTTT. Translated: CASSPVQGESPLHF.

The gene calls are TRBV10-3 and TRBJ1-2; 7 positions match TRBD1. CDR1 and CDR2 (germline): ENHRY, SYGVKD. J lost 0 bases, V lost 1 base, and 2 bases had no gene match. This CDR3 has 15 amino acids. The CDR3 DNA reads as TGTGCCATCAGTGAGTACAGGGGACCTAACTATGGCTACACCTTC. This codes for CAISEYRGPNYGYTF.

The chain links TRBV11-3 to TRBJ2-5; 7 bases are a match to TRBD2. The CDR3 has 16 residues. Germline V lookup: CDR1 SGHNT, CDR2 YENEEA. J was trimmed by 4 bases and V by 1 base; bases with no gene match: 9. CDR3 loop: CASSLGFTREGETQYF. CDR3 coding DNA: TGTGCCAGCAGCTTAGGATTTACAAGGGAGGGAGAGACCCAGTACTTC.

The chain joins TRBV6-6 to TRBJ1-1; D is ambiguous. Germline-derived CDR1 and CDR2 are MNHNY and SVGAGI (reference sequence). Trimming took 8 bases from V and 1 from J, leaving 17 bases between them. This CDR3 region has 15 residues. This CDR3 is CASFFSTAGNTEAFF. The CDR3 DNA reads as TGTGCCAGCTTCTTTTCGACTGCTGGGAACACTGAAGCTTTCTTT.

This clone was counted a single time. The chain is built from TRBV12-3 or TRBV12-4 and TRBJ2-5; tentatively, D is TRBD2 (6 bases). This CDR3 region has 13 residues. V was trimmed by 7 bases and J by 5 bases, leaving 14 bases between them. CDR3 sequence reads: CASTPSGRETQYF. As DNA, the CDR3 is TGTGCCAGCACCCCCTCAGGGAGGGAGACCCAGTACTTC.

In nucleotides, the CDR3 is TGTGCCAGCAGCGCGGCGGGTTCTTGGAATTCACCCCTCCACTTT. Translated: CASSAAGSWNSPLHF. V usage is TRBV9 and J usage is TRBJ1-6; no definite D call. CDR1 and CDR2 from the germline V gene are SGDLS and YYNGEE. V dropped 3 bases and J dropped 7 bases, with 14 bases sitting between them. The CDR3 extends over 15 amino acids. Together with reference TRBV9 and TRBJ1-6, the CDR3 gives the full variable domain: DSGVTQTPKHLITATGQRVTLRCSPRSGDLSVYWYQQSLDQGLQFLIQYYNGEERAKGNILERFSAQQFPDLHSELNLSSLELGDSALYFCASSAAGSWNSPLHFGNGTRLTVT.

The chain has TRBV9 and TRBJ2-3; possibly TRBD2 for D (5 bases). Per the germline V gene, CDR1 is SGDLS and CDR2 is YYNGEE. V shed 0 bases and J shed 7 bases, with 9 bases lying between them. CDR3 size: 13 residues. The CDR3 reads CASSVGSGNTQYF. The CDR3 coding sequence is TGTGCCAGCAGCGTAGGATCGGGGAATACGCAGTATTTT.

J is TRBJ1-6 and V is TRBV10-1; 8 bases fit TRBD1. Germline V gene sequence: CDR1 WNHNN, CDR2 SYGVQD (reference sequence). The CDR3 spans 16 residues. Losses at the gene ends were 4 bases for V and 10 bases for J; bases not matched to a gene: 12. The CDR3 reads CASSGMTGVLSSPLHF. For the CDR3, the DNA is TGCGCCAGCAGTGGGATGACAGGGGTGTTAAGCTCACCCCTCCACTTT.

The V and J genes are TRBV11-2 and TRBJ1-3, with D unresolved. Trimming stripped 1 base from V and 5 bases from J, with 9 bases between. CDR3 length: 14 amino acids. Germline V gene data show CDR1 as SGHAT and CDR2 as FQNNGV. In DNA, the CDR3 is TGTGCCAGCAGCTTAGTGGCAGATCGAAACACCATATATTTT. Translating gives CASSLVADRNTIYF.

Of note for this clone: One junction end does not reproduce the germline sequence, and a read error may be involved. This chain links TRBV11-2 with TRBJ2-7; TRBD1 is a possible D gene (7 bases). The CDR3 spans 15 residues. The V gene's germline CDR1 is SGHAT and CDR2 FQNNGV. The CDR3 DNA sequence: TGTGCCAGCAGCCTAGACAGGGAGGTAGCATACGAGCAGTACTTC. This translates into CASSLDREVAYEQYF.

In this sample, this clone turned up a few times. The chain uses TRBV18 and TRBJ1-1, with TRBD1 matching 10 bases. In germline, CDR1 is KGHSH, CDR2 LQKENI. J was trimmed by 7 bases and V by 5 bases; bases with no gene match: 4. The CDR3 extends over 13 amino acids. The CDR3 bases are TGTGCCAGCTCAGGAGGGACAGGGGTTGAAGCTTTCTTT. Translating it yields CASSGGTGVEAFF.

The chain has TRBV12-5 and TRBJ1-5; maybe TRBD1 (5 bases). The CDR3 is made up of 17 amino acids. Germline V gene sequence: CDR1 LGHNT, CDR2 FRNRAP. V dropped 1 base and J dropped 4 bases, with 17 bases sitting between them. The CDR3 DNA reads as TGTGCTAGTGGTTTGGGTACGAGGGGAGGTGGGAATCAGCCCCAGCATTTT. Protein sequence: CASGLGTRGGGNQPQHF.

This chain uses TRBV11-2 with TRBJ2-7, with TRBD2 as a possible D gene (7 bases). The CDR3 runs 16 residues. V was clipped by 0 bases and J by 5 bases, with 17 bases between them. Germline V gene lookup returns CDR1 SGHAT and CDR2 FQNNGV. DNA for the CDR3: TGTGCCAGCAGCTTAGATCGGGGGCGGGAGAGGGACGAGCAGTACTTC. This gives the protein CASSLDRGRERDEQYF.

The chain joins TRBV27 to TRBJ2-7; 9 bases fit TRBD2. V lost 6 bases and J lost 2; bases outside the gene matches: 8. Looked up from germline, CDR1 is MNHEY and CDR2 is SMNVEV (reference sequence). The CDR3 contains 15 residues. CDR3 sequence: CASSPSGRTPYEQYF. The CDR3 bases are TGTGCCAGCAGCCCCAGCGGGAGGACACCCTACGAGCAGTACTTC.

This clone was counted a single time. The genes are TRBV7-9 and TRBJ2-7; 9 nucleotides align to TRBD2. Germline V gene sequence: CDR1 SEHNR, CDR2 FQNEAQ (reference sequence). V was clipped by 3 bases and J by 10 bases; unmatched bases: 4. This CDR3 comprises 12 residues. CDR3 bases: TGTGCCAGCAGCTTTTTAGCGGGAGAACAGTACTTC. Translating gives CASSFLAGEQYF.

This clone showed up just a few times. This chain joins TRBV7-9 and TRBJ1-3, with D perhaps matching TRBD1 (6 bases). Germline V gene sequence: CDR1 SEHNR, CDR2 FQNEAQ (reference sequence). CDR3 length: 14 amino acids. Trimming cost V 3 bases and J 2 bases, with 8 bases left between them. The CDR3: CASSFRGAGNTIYF. DNA of the CDR3: TGTGCCAGCAGCTTCAGGGGAGCTGGAAACACCATATATTTT.

The rearrangement uses TRBV19 and TRBJ2-1; D gene ambiguous. Between the trimmed V and J ends, which lost 2 bases and 0 bases, there was a span of 8 bases. Per the germline V gene, CDR1 is LNHDA and CDR2 is SQIVND (reference sequence). This CDR3 has 15 amino acids. CDR3 bases: TGTGCCAGTAGTATAAAGTCGAGCTCCTACAATGAGCAGTTCTTC. Translating it yields CASSIKSSSYNEQFF.

This clone turned up a few times. This sequence joins TRBV2 and TRBJ1-1; D is uncertain. V gave up 3 bases and J gave up 3 bases, with 11 bases separating them. The germline gives CDR1 SNHLY, CDR2 FYNNEI. The CDR3 covers 14 residues. CDR3 sequence (DNA): TGTGCCAGCAGTGAGGCCAGAATATACACTGAAGCTTTCTTT. It encodes CASSEARIYTEAFF.

The V gene is TRBV18, the J gene TRBJ2-1; 12 bases agree with TRBD2. Looked up from germline, CDR1 is KGHSH and CDR2 is LQKENI. This CDR3 spans 17 amino acids. The J segment lost 3 bases and the V segment lost 1 base, leaving 4 bases of the junction unmatched. The CDR3 sequence: CASSPRTSGIGYNEQFF. The CDR3 nucleotides are TGTGCCAGCTCACCACGGACTAGCGGGATAGGCTACAATGAGCAGTTCTTC.